This record concerns one T cell receptor (beta chain) sequence. The data stem from a study of blood T cell repertoires in COVID-19. Study-level information: T cells, B-cell-depleted T cells, or PBMCs supplied cDNA or gDNA.

Data came from immunoSEQ multiplex PCR; TCRdb stores just in-frame clones and leaves some out. Of about 150,000 clones listed, under 90% were seen once; the top ten hold about 40%. Trimming took 1 base from V and 4 from J; bases not matched to a gene: 0. This CDR3 spans 13 amino acids. Germline assignment: CDR1 MNHEY and CDR2 SVGAGI. The sample consisted of peripheral blood. V gene TRBV6-5 combines with J gene TRBJ1-1, with 7 nucleotides matching TRBD1. This receptor was taken from a human donor in a cohort sampled during active COVID-19. CDR3 coding DNA: TGTGCCAGCAGTTACTACAGGGGCACTGAAGCTTTCTTT. Residues: CASSYYRGTEAFF.